Included here is one TCR beta chain sequence, with context. This clone's antigen is unknown. No per-base quality is available; no much larger clone lies one base away. For repertoire sequencing, TCR beta CDR3 regions were amplified from RNA transcripts. The first round was an RT-PCR using HTBI primers with the Qiagen OneStep RT-PCR kit, and this first round was followed by a second-round multiplex PCR, then size selection and purification. Libraries were sequenced on an Illumina HiSeq2000 using paired-end 100 bp reads. As for the original processing: SOAPnuke was used to process the reads, removing any read that contained adapters or uncalled bases, had a mean Phred below 15, or lacked an exact match to the constant primer or identifier. COPE v1.2.5 was used to merge the high-quality paired reads. Each unique nucleotide sequence was treated as a clonotype, and MiTCR v1.1 was used to align the clonotypes to the IMGT TRB V, D and J references. The analysis was limited to V-J combinations with a frequency above 0.0001, which together covered just over 98% of the repertoires. For each V-J combination, a TCR clonal expansion and chaos score was defined as F50 clonal expansion divided by the chaos observed in the TCRdist matrix. Welch's t-statistics and random forest were used to narrow the features down to 13 V-J combinations, which were then fed into a naive Bayes classifier. The similarity between thyroid and blood repertoires was quantified using the Morisita-Horn index. The public reads were quality trimmed at Q25 with fastp and then assembled into clones with MiXCR by TCRdb, keeping productive beta chains. Records with the same CDR3 protein are collapsed into one entry carrying the most frequent genes and DNA. These V and J calls rely on TCRdb rather than the paper's analysis. This sample lists around 1.1 million distinct CDR3 sequences; roughly 35% were detected once. The ten largest clones add up to 11% of the sample.

The cysteine opens and the phenylalanine closes a CDR3 of 16 amino acids. The read is trimmed to its CDR3 DNA, 48 bases read in frame from base 1. Relative to germline, V is 7 bases shorter and J is 6 bases shorter, with 24 bases between their ends. The germline V gene encodes CDR1 MGHDK and CDR2 SYGVNS. The sample originates from a study of Graves' ophthalmopathy and Graves' hyperthyroidism listed by TCRdb under 2018. A note on the overall study: Hyperthyroidism was defined as stable when no progression to ophthalmopathy occurred within 18 months of follow-up. To tell Graves' ophthalmopathy apart from Graves' hyperthyroidism, and to predict which patients would progress to ophthalmopathy, the study relied on TCR beta repertoire signatures. In total, approximately 130 blood samples were TCR-sequenced: roughly 45 ophthalmopathy, some 72 hyperthyroidism and about 17 hyperthyroidism-to-ophthalmopathy patients. A discovery set of 95 to 100 patients (43 ophthalmopathy, some 58 stable hyperthyroidism) was enrolled to explore V-J signatures distinguishing ophthalmopathy from hyperthyroidism. For independent validation, a separate cohort was made up of roughly 19 hyperthyroidism patients plus 17 patients who later progressed from hyperthyroidism to ophthalmopathy. In roughly 6 hyperthyroidism patients, the T-cell repertoires found in thyroid tissue were compared with those found in blood. Once sampling was done, hyperthyroidism patients were given methimazole at a starting dose of 30 mg daily, while ophthalmopathy patients were given high-dose intravenous methylprednisolone.

Hyperthyroidism patients were newly diagnosed, were aged 18 to 65 years, and had a disease duration under 2 months. Patients were excluded if they had other autoimmune diseases, uncontrolled infections, pregnancy or lactation. Diagnosis was based on clinical symptoms, serum thyroxine, TRAb, thyroid ultrasound and orbital computed tomography. Total RNA was extracted with Trizol reagent and quality-checked on an Agilent 2100 Bioanalyzer. Overall study results and their limits: In cross-validation, the 13-signature model distinguished ophthalmopathy from stable hyperthyroidism with approximately 85% sensitivity and about 84% specificity, and in the test set the corresponding values were roughly 80% and 76%. No statistical method was used to set the sample size in advance, and the investigators knew which group each participant was assigned to. In validation, the model predicted ophthalmopathy progression with 55% to 71% sensitivity and around 72% specificity; some 13 predicted patients were CT-confirmed with GO in a median of about 6.2 months. Most of the expanded thyroid clonotypes with a frequency above 0.001 were also detected in blood, and it was suggested that the thyroid immune response may be reflected by blood repertoires.

The chain is encoded by TRBV25-1 joined to TRBJ1-1; the D region possibly corresponds to TRBD1 (6 bases align). This sequence was found in an adult man with Graves' hyperthyroidism. Sequenced input: peripheral blood or thyroid tissue (not recorded which). The DNA sequence is TGTGCCAGCACGACTTTCAATTACAGGGAAGACGCTGAAGCTTTCTTT. This codes for CASTTFNYREDAEAFF.